This T cell receptor beta chain appears in the sequencing data of a study of blood T cell repertoires in COVID-19. As for the study in general: COVID-19 samples, acute and convalescent, were from the United States, Italy and Spain. The analysed material was cDNA or gDNA that came from T cells, B-cell-depleted T cells, or PBMCs.

This clone is a singleton in its sample. Seattle's enrolled individuals joined amid active infection and were then monitored longitudinally. Authors' processing steps: Reference gene primer amplification yielded estimated nucleated cell counts. Clones were sequenced by immunoSEQ multiplex PCR, and TCRdb holds only the in-frame ones, with some missing. V, J and clone size are taken as reported in that table, and D and trimming were inferred from the DNA itself. The repertoire has over 60,000 clones, 65% to 90% of them found once; the top ten carry more than 8.5%. Sequenced material: peripheral blood. This clonotype was sampled from a man aged 50 or older with COVID-19, enrolled during active disease.

Here the CDR3 DNA reads TGTGCCAGCAGCCCCAGGACTAGCGGTTCCTACAATGAGCAGTTCTTC. It is translated as CASSPRTSGSYNEQFF. V gene TRBV5-5 combines with J gene TRBJ2-1, with 10 bases fitting TRBD2. CDR3 length: 16 amino acids. With 4 bases clipped from V and 1 base from J, the junction kept 5 bases outside the gene matches. CDR1 is SGHKS, CDR2 YYEKEE, per germline (reference sequence).